This T cell receptor (beta chain) emerged from a study of blood T cell repertoires in COVID-19. Study at large: The study drew acute and convalescent COVID-19 samples from the United States, Italy and Spain. T cells, B-cell-depleted T cells, or PBMCs supplied cDNA or gDNA.

The authors' processing: The assay estimated nucleated cells by amplifying reference gene primers. The method was immunoSEQ multiplex PCR; TCRdb's version includes in-frame clones alone and lacks a portion of them. Clone size and the V and J calls come from that table; the DNA yielded D and trimming. The top ten hold roughly 2.5% of the sample, which has over 200,000 clones, approximately 89% seen once. This clone was picked up one time. Germline CDR1 is GTSNPN and CDR2 is SVGIG (reference sequence). V was pared by 4 bases and J by 8 bases, with 17 bases between. The CDR3 is 14 amino acids. This TCR was sampled from a woman in her fifties or sixties with acute or convalescent COVID-19. This sequence joins TRBV30 and TRBJ1-4; D unresolved. Input material: peripheral blood. CDR3 residues: CAWKAHRGSEKLFF. The CDR3 DNA is TGTGCCTGGAAGGCCCATAGAGGGAGCGAAAAACTGTTTTTT.